Each of the 14 T cell receptor beta chains below was sequenced from the same sample in a study of control samples from healthy donors and cancer patients. Generated by immunoSEQ multiplex PCR, the TCRdb table keeps only in-frame clones and is missing some. Of around 140,000 clones in the sample, 90% were seen once. Input material: blood. The source of these receptors is a man aged 35 to 55 in good health.

This rearrangement joins TRBV5-1 to TRBJ1-1; weak D call: TRBD1 (5 bases). Trimming shortened V by 0 bases and J by 10 bases, and 13 bases separated the two germline ends. Germline V gene lookup returns CDR1 SGHRS and CDR2 YFSETQ. The CDR3 runs 13 residues. CDR3 in DNA: TGCGCCAGCAGCTTGGGGGGGACCCGGACAGCTTTCTTT. Translation gives CASSLGGTRTAFF.

The genes are TRBV6-5 and TRBJ2-7, with 12 bases that match TRBD2. CDR3 length: 15 residues. Per germline, CDR1 MNHEY and CDR2 SVGAGI. The J segment lost 2 bases and the V segment lost 6 bases, leaving 5 bases of the junction unmatched. In nucleotides, the CDR3 is TGTGCCAGCAGGGCGCTAGCGGGGGGGACCTACGAGCAGTACTTC. Protein: CASRALAGGTYEQYF.

CDR3 amino acids: CASSQTTDTQYF. Written as DNA, the CDR3 is TGCGCCAGCAGCCAGACCACAGATACGCAGTATTTT. The J gene is TRBJ2-3, the V gene TRBV4-1; D is ambiguous. Germline V lookup: CDR1 MGHRA, CDR2 YSYEKL. V lost 3 bases and J lost 2, with 3 bases in between. The CDR3 totals 12 residues.

The chain uses TRBV27 and TRBJ1-1, with 7 bases matching TRBD1. The V gene's germline CDR1 is MNHEY and CDR2 SMNVEV (reference sequence). The CDR3 sequence is 16 residues long. V shed 6 bases, J shed 4 bases, and the junction held 14 bases outside the gene matches. Written as DNA, the CDR3 is TGTGCCAGCAGCCAGAGACCTACAGGGGCGGGCACTGAAGCTTTCTTT. It specifies CASSQRPTGAGTEAFF.

This chain links TRBV27 with TRBJ2-7; D unresolved. Trimming cost V 7 bases and J 5 bases, with 9 bases left between them. CDR1 and CDR2 from the germline V gene are MNHEY and SMNVEV (reference sequence). CDR3 size: 11 residues. The CDR3 DNA is TGTGCCAGCACCATTGGGGACGAGCAGTACTTC. Its translation: CASTIGDEQYF.

CDR3 DNA: TGTGCCAGCAGTTACGGAGGAGGTCGTGGCTACACCTTC. Translation gives CASSYGGGRGYTF. This sequence joins TRBV6-2 or TRBV6-3 and TRBJ1-2; D remains unclear. The CDR3 is 13 residues long. V was pared by 2 bases and J by 7 bases, with 11 bases between. The V gene's germline CDR1 is MNHEY and CDR2 SVGEGT.

V is TRBV6-2 or TRBV6-3 and J is TRBJ2-3, with 9 bases matching TRBD2. The CDR3 spans 14 residues. J lost 4 bases, V lost 5 bases, and 4 bases had no gene match. CDR1 is MNHEY and CDR2 is SVGEGT in the germline V gene. CDR3 in DNA: TGTGCCAGCAGTCAAGCGGGGGGTTCAGATACGCAGTATTTT. Translated, it gives CASSQAGGSDTQYF.

The chain couples TRBV27 to TRBJ2-7; no clear D gene. The germline V gene has CDR1 MNHEY and CDR2 SMNVEV (reference sequence). V was clipped by 4 bases and J by 6 bases, with 7 bases between them. The CDR3 extends over 11 amino acids. As DNA, the CDR3 is TGTGCCAGCAGTTCCCTCGCCGAGCAGTACTTC. It encodes CASSSLAEQYF.

J is TRBJ1-4 and V is TRBV6-5; D is perhaps TRBD1 (6 bases). Germline V gene data show CDR1 as MNHEY and CDR2 as SVGAGI. The CDR3 covers 15 residues. V was trimmed by 8 bases and J by 0 bases, leaving 13 bases between them. The CDR3 coding sequence is TGTGCCAGCGCCCCAGGGACACCAACTAATGAAAAACTGTTTTTT. This codes for CASAPGTPTNEKLFF.

The genes are TRBV7-9 and TRBJ1-2; possibly TRBD1 for D (5 bases). V was cut by 1 base and J by 0 bases, with 15 bases left in between. The CDR3 length is 17 residues. Germline CDR1 is SEHNR and CDR2 is FQNEAQ (reference sequence). CDR3 coding DNA: TGTGCCAGCAGCTTAGTTGTAGGTCGAGGGGCTAACTATGGCTACACCTTC. Residues: CASSLVVGRGANYGYTF.

This chain links TRBV2 with TRBJ2-1; 7 bases line up with TRBD2. CDR1 is SNHLY, CDR2 FYNNEI, per germline. The CDR3 has 14 residues. J gave up 7 bases and V 3 bases, and 6 bases lay outside the gene matches. Written as DNA, the CDR3 is TGTGCCAGCAGTGACCGCGGGGGTTCAAATGAGCAGTTCTTC. It translates to CASSDRGGSNEQFF. Together with reference TRBV2 and TRBJ2-1, the CDR3 gives the full variable domain: EPEVTQTPSHQVTQMGQEVILRCVPISNHLYFYWYRQILGQKVEFLVSFYNNEISEKSEIFDDQFSVERPDGSNFTLKIRSTKLEDSAMYFCASSDRGGSNEQFFGPGTRLTVL.

The rearrangement links TRBV4-1 to TRBJ1-2, with D perhaps matching TRBD1 (6 bases). Germline-derived CDR1 and CDR2 are MGHRA and YSYEKL. V lost 1 base and J 4 bases, leaving 22 bases between the germline ends. This CDR3 is 18 amino acids long. CDR3 DNA: TGCGCCAGCAGCCAAGGGCAAGGGGGGGCTCGGTTGGGCTATGGCTACACCTTC. Translated, it gives CASSQGQGGARLGYGYTF.

The chain couples TRBV4-1 to TRBJ1-2; the D gene is possibly TRBD1 (5 bases). Trimming took 0 bases from V and 0 from J, leaving 14 bases between them. The CDR3 contains 17 residues. The germline gives CDR1 MGHRA, CDR2 YSYEKL. The CDR3 coding sequence is TGCGCCAGCAGCCAAGATCCAGGGAGGAGGTCTAACTATGGCTACACCTTC. It translates to CASSQDPGRRSNYGYTF.

This clone was recorded a few times. The chain links TRBV24-1 to TRBJ1-5; TRBD1 might be the D (6 bases). The germline V gene has CDR1 KGHDR and CDR2 SFDVKD. There are 14 residues in the CDR3. Trimming pared 7 bases from V and 5 bases from J, leaving 14 bases between. CDR3 DNA: TGTGCCACCAGCGGGGGGCAGGATGATCAGCCCCAGCATTTT. Translating gives CATSGGQDDQPQHF.